The T cell receptor (beta chain) under discussion was sequenced for a study of OX40 agonist ivuxolimab in advanced cancers. Across the whole study: An agonistic human IgG2 monoclonal antibody against OX40 (CD134) was given.

The table came from immunoSEQ multiplex PCR; TCRdb's copy has only in-frame clones and leaves some out. The sample consists of tens of thousands of clones, about 88% of them appearing once. The germline V and J ends were trimmed by 2 bases and 11 bases, with 15 bases remaining between them. Germline V gene lookup returns CDR1 SGHDN and CDR2 FVKESK. CDR3 length: 13 residues. J is TRBJ1-1 and V is TRBV14, with D unresolved. The sequenced sample was CD4+ or CD8+ T cells sorted from blood, obtained in a trial of the OX40 agonist ivuxolimab. The sequence derives from an adult with an advanced solid tumor such as melanoma, head and neck, liver or kidney cancer. CDR3 sequence reads: CASSQQTPDGAFF. Here the CDR3 DNA reads TGTGCCAGCAGCCAACAGACACCGGATGGCGCTTTCTTT.